What follows are 30 T cell receptor beta chains derived from one specimen sequenced in a study of early T cells in non-severe SARS-CoV-2 infection. One entry per CDR3 protein, called by TCRdb with MiXCR from the 5' RACE reads. The data contain 80,000 or so distinct CDR3 sequences, over 12% of them singletons. The source material was whole blood. These receptors were collected from an adult who was a healthcare worker with PCR-confirmed SARS-CoV-2 infection or an uninfected control (not recorded which).

This CDR3 is CASSLQWQGDGYTF. As DNA, the CDR3 is TGTGCCAGCAGTTTACAGTGGCAGGGGGATGGCTACACCTTC. The chain uses TRBV12-3 or TRBV12-4 and TRBJ1-2; 7 bases agree with TRBD1. V trimming: 2 bases; J trimming: 6 bases; junction bases outside the gene matches: 6. The CDR3 is 14 amino acids.

This clonotype has only a few counts. Relative to the germline gene, one junction end is altered; a read error may explain this. This chain links TRBV12-3 or TRBV12-4 with TRBJ2-7; D is perhaps TRBD2 (6 bases). The CDR3 length is 14 residues. The CDR3 DNA follows: TGTGCCAGCAGTTTCTACCGGGACTCCCACGAGCAGTACTTC. Amino acid sequence: CASSFYRDSHEQYF.

This clonotype was seen a handful of times. The rearrangement links TRBV7-9 to TRBJ2-1, with D perhaps TRBD2 (6 bases). The CDR3 contains 15 residues. With 6 bases removed from V and 0 bases from J, the gap between germline ends came to 12 bases. CDR1 is SEHNR and CDR2 is FQNEAQ in the germline V gene (reference sequence). The CDR3 DNA reads TGTGCCAGCAGACATAGCGGTAGCTCCTACAATGAGCAGTTCTTC. The encoded protein is CASRHSGSSYNEQFF.

The table lists this clonotype with many counts. As DNA, the CDR3 is TGTGCCAGCAACCTGGGGCCGGGGCACTATGGCTACACCTTC. Its translation is CASNLGPGHYGYTF. This chain links TRBV12-3 or TRBV12-4 with TRBJ1-2; TRBD1 is a possible D gene (5 bases). The V end was cut by 7 bases, the J end by 3 bases, with 15 bases between. CDR3 length equals 14 residues.

The count of this clonotype is one. CDR3 region: CSVGESGETQYF. The CDR3 DNA follows: TGCAGCGTGGGGGAATCCGGGGAGACCCAGTACTTC. The V gene is TRBV29-1, the J gene TRBJ2-5; either TRBD1 or TRBD2 may supply D (5 bases each). CDR1 is SQVTM, CDR2 ANQGSEA, per germline. CDR3 length: 12 amino acids. V shed 6 bases and J shed 5 bases, with 13 bases lying between them.

This rearrangement joins TRBV11-2 to TRBJ2-4; D call uncertain. Trimming removed 0 bases from V and 2 bases from J, with 5 bases in between. CDR1 and CDR2 from the germline V gene are SGHAT and FQNNGV. The CDR3 covers 14 residues. The CDR3 reads CASSLDITKNIQYF. In DNA form, the CDR3 reads TGTGCCAGCAGCTTAGATATAACCAAAAACATTCAGTACTTC.

CDR3 residues: CASSARPDEQYF. The CDR3 DNA follows: TGTGCCAGCTCCGCCCGGCCAGACGAGCAGTACTTC. V is TRBV12-3 or TRBV12-4 and J is TRBJ2-7; D remains unclear. Trimming took off 8 bases at V and 5 bases at J, with 13 bases between the two ends. This CDR3 is built from 12 residues.

There are many counts of this clonotype. The J gene is TRBJ2-3, the V gene TRBV2; the D is unclear. The CDR3 totals 12 residues. Germline lookup yields CDR1 SNHLY and CDR2 FYNNEI. The V gene lost 0 bases and the J gene lost 7 bases, with 5 bases spanning the gap. The CDR3 nucleotides are TGTGCCAGCAGTGAAGCGAGATATACGCAGTATTTT. It encodes CASSEARYTQYF. Full variable domain (remainder filled in from reference TRBV2 and TRBJ2-3): EPEVTQTPSHQVTQMGQEVILRCVPISNHLYFYWYRQILGQKVEFLVSFYNNEISEKSEIFDDQFSVERPDGSNFTLKIRSTKLEDSAMYFCASSEARYTQYFGPGTRLTVL.

The V gene is TRBV7-9, the J gene TRBJ2-1; D not resolved. Trimming took 3 bases from V and 2 from J, leaving 11 bases between them. The CDR3 consists of 15 residues. Germline V gene sequence: CDR1 SEHNR, CDR2 FQNEAQ (reference sequence). CDR3 sequence reads: CASSFIGPTYNEQFF. The CDR3 nucleotides are TGTGCCAGCAGCTTCATAGGGCCCACCTACAATGAGCAGTTCTTC.

This clonotype was counted ten times or more. This sequence joins TRBV7-8 and TRBJ2-3; TRBD2 agrees at 7 bases. The CDR3 has 16 residues. V shed 5 bases and J 4 bases; nucleotides not matched to a gene: 12. The germline V gene has CDR1 SGHVS and CDR2 FQNEAQ. The CDR3 region is CASSPLGGGSPDTQYF. CDR3 coding DNA: TGTGCCAGCAGCCCGTTGGGCGGGGGTTCCCCAGATACGCAGTATTTT.

Many counts were recorded for this clonotype. Germline is not matched at one junction end, which may reflect a read error. The V call is TRBV7-3, the J call TRBJ2-7; 8 bases agree with TRBD1. The CDR3 runs 15 residues. Germline CDR1 SGHTA, CDR2 FQGTGA. CDR3 bases: TGTGCCAACAGCCCAGGACAGGGCCCAACCTACGAGCAGTACTTC. As protein: CANSPGQGPTYEQYF.

This clonotype was seen a few times. J is TRBJ2-6 and V is TRBV18; D gene uncertain. The CDR3 is made up of 15 amino acids. Germline V gene data show CDR1 as KGHSH and CDR2 as LQKENI. Between the trimmed V and J ends, which lost 5 bases and 0 bases, there was a span of 8 bases. The CDR3 here is CASSGSISGANVLTF. CDR3 nucleotide sequence: TGTGCCAGCTCAGGGTCTATCTCTGGGGCCAACGTCCTGACTTTC.

The J gene is TRBJ2-3, the V gene TRBV20-1; 7 bases fit TRBD2. V lost 1 base to trimming and J lost 0 bases; unmatched junction nucleotides: 4. The CDR3 is 15 amino acids. CDR1 is DFQATT and CDR2 is SNEGSKA in the germline V gene (reference sequence). The CDR3 DNA reads TGCAGTGCTAGAGGAGCGGGACGAAGCACAGATACGCAGTATTTT. The encoded protein is CSARGAGRSTDTQYF.

This chain connects TRBV10-3 to TRBJ2-7, with TRBD1 identical over 8 bases. Germline lookup yields CDR1 ENHRY and CDR2 SYGVKD. The junction had 4 bases not matched to a gene; V was cut back by 2 bases and J by 4 bases. CDR3 length: 14 residues. In nucleotides, the CDR3 is TGTGCCATCAGTGAGGGCGGACAGGGATACGAGCAGTACTTC. Protein product: CAISEGGQGYEQYF.

This clonotype was recorded at least ten times. The chain combines TRBV5-5 with TRBJ2-7; D could derive from TRBD1 or TRBD2 (5 bases each). CDR3 size: 13 residues. Germline assignment: CDR1 SGHKS and CDR2 YYEKEE (reference sequence). V lost 3 bases and J lost 7, with 14 bases in between. CDR3 region: CASSSGAELEQYF. The DNA of the CDR3 is TGTGCCAGCAGCTCCGGGGCTGAGTTGGAGCAGTACTTC.

This clonotype was seen a handful of times. The V and J genes are TRBV13 and TRBJ1-6; possible D gene TRBD1, 5 bases. This CDR3 has 17 amino acids. The V end lost 7 bases, the J end lost 8 bases, and 24 bases lay between the germline ends. In germline, CDR1 is PRHDT, CDR2 FYEKMQ (reference sequence). Written as DNA, the CDR3 is TGTGCCAGCACCGGGCCCGAGGGGCTATTATCAGATTCACCCCTCCACTTT. Protein sequence: CASTGPEGLLSDSPLHF.

This sequence joins TRBV19 and TRBJ1-2; 9 positions match TRBD1. V gave up 4 bases and J gave up 0 bases; unmatched junction bases: 3. The V gene's germline CDR1 is LNHDA and CDR2 SQIVND (reference sequence). The CDR3 runs to 15 residues. The CDR3 DNA is TGTGCCAGTAGTACGGACAGGGGAGCTAACTATGGCTACACCTTC. As protein: CASSTDRGANYGYTF.

The V call is TRBV5-1, the J call TRBJ2-1; D remains ambiguous. The V end lost 0 bases, the J end lost 6 bases, and 13 bases lay between the germline ends. The length of the CDR3 is 15 residues. Germline V gene sequence: CDR1 SGHRS, CDR2 YFSETQ. DNA of the CDR3: TGCGCCAGCAGCTTGGTTCCGGGCCGCTTCAATGAGCAGTTCTTC. It is translated as CASSLVPGRFNEQFF. Based on the CDR3 plus reference TRBV5-1 and TRBJ2-1, the full variable domain is KAGVTQTPRYLIKTRGQQVTLSCSPISGHRSVSWYQQTPGQGLQFLFEYFSETQRNKGNFPGRFSGRQFSNSRSEMNVSTLELGDSALYLCASSLVPGRFNEQFFGPGTRLTVL.

In this sample, this clonotype turned up many times. The chain recombines TRBV12-5 with TRBJ2-1; 9 nucleotides match TRBD1. Looked up from germline, CDR1 is LGHNT and CDR2 is FRNRAP. With V trimmed by 0 bases and J by 0 bases, 9 bases remained unmatched. CDR3 length: 19 residues. The CDR3 bases are TGTGCTAGTGGTTTGGTACTCGGGACAGGGCCTACCTCCTACAATGAGCAGTTCTTC. Protein product: CASGLVLGTGPTSYNEQFF.

This clonotype came up a few times. J is TRBJ2-1 and V is TRBV13; 7 bases match TRBD2. Germline V gene data show CDR1 as PRHDT and CDR2 as FYEKMQ (reference sequence). Unmatched junction bases numbered 6, after V lost 2 bases and J lost 2 bases. This CDR3 has 16 amino acids. The CDR3 sequence: CASSLSGKVPYNEQFF. The CDR3 DNA sequence: TGTGCCAGCAGCTTAAGCGGGAAGGTCCCCTACAATGAGCAGTTCTTC.

The chain joins TRBV11-2 to TRBJ2-4, with TRBD2 matching 7 bases. V gave up 7 bases and J gave up 4 bases; unmatched junction bases: 13. CDR3 size: 16 residues. CDR1 SGHAT and CDR2 FQNNGV come from the germline V gene. CDR3 region: CASTPFGMGGKNIQYF. DNA for the CDR3: TGTGCCAGCACCCCATTCGGCATGGGAGGGAAAAACATTCAGTACTTC.

This chain uses TRBV19 with TRBJ2-3; 7 bases fit TRBD2. V shed 3 bases and J 6 bases; nucleotides not matched to a gene: 0. The CDR3 totals 12 residues. Germline assignment: CDR1 LNHDA and CDR2 SQIVND (reference sequence). This CDR3 is CASSMGGDTQYF. The CDR3 DNA sequence: TGTGCCAGTAGTATGGGAGGGGATACGCAGTATTTT.

This chain links TRBV12-3 or TRBV12-4 with TRBJ1-1; no clear D gene. V gave up 4 bases and J gave up 10 bases, with 19 bases separating them. The length of the CDR3 is 14 residues. CDR3 sequence reads: CASSSTPKGWLAFF. The CDR3 DNA follows: TGTGCCAGCAGTTCCACCCCAAAGGGCTGGCTAGCTTTCTTT.

This clonotype was detected a few times. V and J are TRBV2 and TRBJ2-7; no clear D. The germline V and J ends were trimmed by 5 bases and 3 bases, with 20 bases remaining between them. CDR1 is SNHLY, CDR2 FYNNEI, per germline. CDR3 length: 16 amino acids. The CDR3 DNA follows: TGTGCCAGCAGTTATTCACCGTGGACGGAACTCTACGAGCAGTACTTC. Translated: CASSYSPWTELYEQYF.

The chain recombines TRBV5-1 with TRBJ2-7; TRBD2 matches at 13 bases. Germline assignment: CDR1 SGHRS and CDR2 YFSETQ. Trimming cost V 4 bases and J 4 bases; bases outside gene matches: 8. CDR3 length: 16 amino acids. The CDR3 DNA reads TGCGCCAGCAGCAATCGTTGGACTAGCGGGAGTTACGAGCAGTACTTC. Residues: CASSNRWTSGSYEQYF.

This chain connects TRBV11-2 to TRBJ2-1; 9 bases line up with TRBD1. Germline CDR1 and CDR2: SGHAT and FQNNGV. This CDR3 is 14 amino acids long. V gave up 1 base and J gave up 9 bases; unmatched junction bases: 4. Here the CDR3 reads CASSLGQGVLEQFF. CDR3 sequence (DNA): TGTGCCAGCAGCTTAGGACAGGGGGTGCTTGAGCAGTTCTTC.

This clonotype was counted many times. The chain employs TRBV2 and TRBJ2-5, with D unclear. From germline, CDR1 is SNHLY and CDR2 FYNNEI. CDR3 size: 14 residues. V was shortened by 9 bases and J by 5 bases, with 19 bases between the two germline ends. Here the CDR3 reads CASSPLSSSETQYF. DNA of the CDR3: TGTGCCAGTTCGCCACTGAGCTCCTCCGAGACCCAGTACTTC.

This clonotype showed up just a few times. V and J are TRBV20-1 and TRBJ2-1; D may be TRBD2 (6 bases). The V gene lost 3 bases and the J gene lost 7 bases, with 13 bases spanning the gap. Germline V gene lookup returns CDR1 DFQATT and CDR2 SNEGSKA (reference sequence). The length of the CDR3 is 13 residues. The CDR3 loop is CSASGGATNEQFF. The CDR3 DNA sequence: TGCAGTGCTAGCGGGGGAGCTACTAATGAGCAGTTCTTC.

A few counts support this clonotype. V is TRBV7-6 and J is TRBJ1-1; TRBD1 might be the D (5 bases). Germline assignment: CDR1 SGHVS and CDR2 FNYEAQ. V was shortened by 1 base and J by 2 bases, with 8 bases between the two germline ends. CDR3 length: 14 amino acids. CDR3 DNA: TGTGCCAGCAGCTTAGGGGGCTCTAACACTGAAGCTTTCTTT. Translated, it gives CASSLGGSNTEAFF.

The gene calls are TRBV13 and TRBJ2-2; D possibly corresponds to TRBD2 (6 bases). The CDR3 has 19 residues. In germline, CDR1 is PRHDT, CDR2 FYEKMQ (reference sequence). V lost 2 bases, J lost 0 bases, and 19 bases lay in between. Here the CDR3 reads CASSLRVKGLGPNTGELFF. For the CDR3, the DNA is TGTGCCAGCAGCTTAAGAGTTAAGGGACTTGGACCGAACACCGGGGAGCTGTTTTTT. Full variable domain (missing parts from reference TRBV13 and TRBJ2-2): AAGVIQSPRHLIKEKRETATLKCYPIPRHDTVYWYQQGPGQDPQFLISFYEKMQSDKGSIPDRFSAQQFSDYHSELNMSSLELGDSALYFCASSLRVKGLGPNTGELFFGEGSRLTVL.